The 14 T cell receptor beta chains below all came from one sample that was sequenced in a study of post-analysis software for immune sequencing data. Unique-molecular-identifier-tagged TCR beta cDNA libraries were used. TCRdb re-analysed the PCR reads in MiXCR, keeping a single row per CDR3 protein. The table includes roughly 670,000 distinct CDR3 sequences, 55% to 60% detected once. These TCRs' antigens remain unknown. Regarding the study as a whole: Roughly five TRBV segments were more frequent in patients than controls; TRBV5-6, TRBV5-1 and TRBV20-1 belonged to this group.

Source material: blood. These receptors originate from a girl aged 2 to 9 with multiple sclerosis.

This clonotype came up a few times. The gene calls are TRBV29-1 and TRBJ1-2; D might be TRBD1 (5 bases). Germline CDR1 reads SQVTM; CDR2 reads ANQGSEA. This CDR3 contains 13 residues. Trimming took off 3 bases at V and 0 bases at J, with 8 bases between the two ends. For the CDR3, the DNA is TGCAGCGTTGAGGACACTTCTAACTATGGCTACACCTTC. Its translation is CSVEDTSNYGYTF. The full variable domain, in which reference TRBV29-1 and TRBJ1-2 provide the parts outside the CDR3, is SAVISQKPSRDICQRGTSLTIQCQVDSQVTMMFWYRQQPGQSLTLIATANQGSEATYESGFVIDKFPISRPNLTFSTLTVSNMSPEDSSIYLCSVEDTSNYGYTFGSGTRLTVV.

The V and J genes are TRBV28 and TRBJ1-6; D remains unclear. The CDR3 is 14 residues long. The germline V and J ends were trimmed by 3 bases and 8 bases, with 11 bases remaining between them. The V gene's germline CDR1 is MDHEN and CDR2 SYDVKM. The CDR3 nucleotides read TGTGCCAGCAGTTTGCAGGCAGCAGATTCACCCCTCCACTTT. It yields the protein CASSLQAADSPLHF.

This clonotype was seen more than once but under ten times. This chain joins TRBV10-2 and TRBJ2-1, with a tentative D call TRBD2 (5 bases). This CDR3 is built from 13 residues. V gave up 2 bases and J gave up 11 bases, with 13 bases separating them. The germline V gene has CDR1 WSHSY and CDR2 SAAADI. CDR3 in DNA: TGCGCCAGCAGTGAGAATAGCGCGAATCAGCAGTTCTTC. Its translation: CASSENSANQQFF.

The J gene is TRBJ2-7, the V gene TRBV6-6; D call uncertain. Germline CDR1 reads MNHNY; CDR2 reads SVGAGI (reference sequence). There are 15 residues in the CDR3. Trimming took off 4 bases at V and 3 bases at J, with 16 bases between the two ends. This CDR3 reads CASSSAGATIYEQYF. The CDR3 DNA reads TGTGCCAGCAGTTCCGCCGGAGCGACAATCTACGAGCAGTACTTC.

V is TRBV20-1 and J is TRBJ2-7, with D unclear. CDR1 and CDR2 from the germline V gene are DFQATT and SNEGSKA (reference sequence). The CDR3 spans 13 residues. Trimming cost V 2 bases and J 5 bases, with 13 bases left between them. CDR3 protein: CSARLDQENEQYF. The CDR3 DNA is TGCAGTGCTAGACTAGACCAGGAGAACGAGCAGTACTTC.

The chain employs TRBV12-3 or TRBV12-4 and TRBJ1-1; a weak D match, TRBD1 (6 bases). This CDR3 is built from 14 residues. Trimming shortened V by 3 bases and J by 3 bases, and 11 bases separated the two germline ends. CDR3 amino acids: CASSFQGSDTEAFF. The CDR3 bases are TGTGCCAGCAGTTTTCAGGGGTCTGACACTGAAGCTTTCTTT.

This chain's CDR3 is CASSLRQPPDNEQFF. Written as DNA, the CDR3 is TGTGCCAGCAGCTTGAGACAGCCACCCGACAATGAGCAGTTCTTC. The chain recombines TRBV7-3 with TRBJ2-1; tentative D call: TRBD1 (5 bases). The CDR3 covers 15 residues. Trimming stripped 3 bases from V and 5 bases from J, with 14 bases between. Germline V gene sequence: CDR1 SGHTA, CDR2 FQGTGA.

This clonotype was recorded a few times. The chain is built from TRBV6-5 and TRBJ2-7; 12 bases agree with TRBD2. This CDR3 contains 16 residues. The germline V gene encodes CDR1 MNHEY and CDR2 SVGAGI. Trimming took 8 bases from V and 1 from J; bases not matched to a gene: 9. The CDR3: CASQILAGGGSYEQYF. In nucleotides, the CDR3 is TGTGCCAGCCAAATACTAGCGGGAGGTGGTTCCTACGAGCAGTACTTC.

This chain connects TRBV10-2 to TRBJ2-5, with D perhaps matching TRBD2 (5 bases). The CDR3 extends over 13 amino acids. Germline V lookup: CDR1 WSHSY, CDR2 SAAADI. V shed 2 bases and J shed 4 bases, with 8 bases lying between them. This CDR3 reads CASSETRGETQYF. The CDR3 DNA follows: TGCGCCAGCAGTGAGACCCGGGGAGAGACCCAGTACTTC.

CDR3 coding DNA: TGTGCCAGCACCCCGGACGGGAACACTGAAGCTTTCTTT. Amino acids: CASTPDGNTEAFF. The V and J genes are TRBV28 and TRBJ1-1; no definite D call. The length of the CDR3 is 13 residues. Trimming cost V 7 bases and J 1 base, with 10 bases left between them. The germline V gene has CDR1 MDHEN and CDR2 SYDVKM. Based on the CDR3 plus reference TRBV28 and TRBJ1-1, the full variable domain is DVKVTQSSRYLVKRTGEKVFLECVQDMDHENMFWYRQDPGLGLRLIYFSYDVKMKEKGDIPEGYSVSREKKERFSLILESASTNQTSMYLCASTPDGNTEAFFGQGTRLTVV.

This chain uses TRBV7-9 with TRBJ2-1, with TRBD2 matching over 10 bases. This CDR3 spans 16 amino acids. Germline V gene sequence: CDR1 SEHNR, CDR2 FQNEAQ (reference sequence). The ends lost 5 bases at V and 8 bases at J; junction bases unmatched: 12. CDR3: CASSPRTSGGNYEQFF. CDR3 sequence (DNA): TGTGCCAGCAGCCCCCGGACTAGCGGCGGAAATTATGAGCAGTTCTTC.

This clonotype came up a few times. The chain employs TRBV12-3 or TRBV12-4 and TRBJ2-5, with D tentatively TRBD1 (6 bases). The CDR3 loop spans 14 amino acids. V was cut by 5 bases and J by 1 base, with 11 bases left in between. CDR3 region: CASSPRTAQETQYF. The CDR3 DNA reads TGTGCCAGCAGTCCCCGGACAGCCCAAGAGACCCAGTACTTC.

V usage is TRBV5-6 and J usage is TRBJ1-5; 11 bases line up with TRBD1. V shed 3 bases and J 5 bases; nucleotides not matched to a gene: 10. In germline, CDR1 is SGHDT, CDR2 YYEEEE. The length of the CDR3 is 17 residues. This CDR3 reads CASSSRAGTGGDQPQHF. CDR3 DNA: TGTGCCAGCAGCTCGAGAGCCGGGACAGGGGGAGATCAGCCCCAGCATTTT.

V is TRBV28 and J is TRBJ1-2, with a tentative D call TRBD1 (5 bases). With 8 bases removed from V and 4 bases from J, the gap between germline ends came to 23 bases. Germline V gives CDR1 MDHEN, CDR2 SYDVKM. This CDR3 contains 16 residues. Here the CDR3 reads CASLTVPGLGAYGYTF. The CDR3, as DNA: TGTGCCAGCCTCACCGTTCCAGGGCTAGGGGCCTATGGCTACACCTTC.